This T cell receptor beta chain was captured in a study of early T cells in non-severe SARS-CoV-2 infection. About the study: Unsorted whole-blood RNA was sequenced in bulk, leaving chains unpaired.

Individual cDNA molecules were tagged with unique molecular identifiers. TCRdb re-called the 5' RACE reads with MiXCR, one entry per CDR3 protein. This sample has about 63,000 distinct CDR3 sequences, with under 15% found just once. Germline values: CDR1 DFQATT, CDR2 SNEGSKA (reference sequence). This CDR3 has 12 residues. V gave up 6 bases and J gave up 1 base; unmatched junction bases: 3. This chain connects TRBV20-1 to TRBJ2-7, with 7 nucleotides matching TRBD1. The sequence was collected from an adult who was a healthcare worker with PCR-confirmed SARS-CoV-2 infection or an uninfected control (not recorded which). The sequenced material came from whole blood. DNA of the CDR3: TGCAGTGCCCTGACAGGGTCCTACGAGCAGTACTTC. Translation: CSALTGSYEQYF.